The text below deals with one T cell receptor beta chain. There are many counts of this clonotype. It lacks a known antigen. One base away there is no much larger clone; base qualities are not given. This entry is derived from a study of early T cells in non-severe SARS-CoV-2 infection (dated by TCRdb to the early 2020s). General notes on the study: TCR sequencing used bulk RNA from unsorted whole blood, so alpha and beta chains could not be paired.

In the germline V gene, CDR1 corresponds to ENHRY and CDR2 to SYGVKD. The CDR3 starts with the cysteine, ends with the phenylalanine, and has 13 residues. Only the CDR3 DNA stays, 39 bases, in frame from base 1. V is reduced by 4 bases and J by 2 bases, leaving a spacing of 8 bases between them. Set within a cohort of healthcare workers in London, UK, this nested case-control study involved weekly PCR testing of nasopharyngeal swabs along with blood sampling. Between 23 and 31 March 2020, the week of the UK lockdown, healthcare workers were enrolled and then followed up weekly for as long as 16 weeks. What the research found in general, with its limitations: Matching against VDJdb was skewed toward anti-spike CD8 responses, likely underestimated virus-specific expansions, and missed private and CD4 specificities.

Library method: 5' RACE. For sequencing, a NextSeq 500 was employed. The TCR library protocol attached unique molecular identifiers to individual cDNA molecules to correct for sequencing error and PCR bias. Both TCR alpha and beta chains were sequenced, and tight co-correlation was observed between alpha and beta sequence abundances in each sample. In the paper's pipeline: V gene, J gene and CDR3 annotation of TCR sequences was performed with Decombinator V4. TCRs were defined as expanded if a significant change between any two time points was detected under a Poisson model with p below 0.0001. Abundances of TCRs were expressed as counts per million after normalisation to the total number of TCRs sequenced in each sample. MAIT TCRs were defined by TRAV1-2 paired with TRAJ12, TRAJ20 or TRAJ33, and iNKT TCRs by TRAV10 paired with TRAJ18. VDJdb, accessed on 1 November 2021, was searched for TCRs annotated for CMV, EBV and SARS-CoV-2, and TCRs annotated for more than one antigen were excluded. TCRdb trimmed public reads at Q25 via fastp, called clones via MiXCR and kept in-frame beta chains. Rows are unified per CDR3 protein, each entry keeping the most common DNA and genes. The V and J calls come from TCRdb's annotation, not from the publication. The sample table holds approximately 97,000 distinct CDR3 sequences, of which 11% were seen once. The ten largest clones take up around 4.8% of the sample.

Recombination connected TRBV10-3 to TRBJ1-2; no D gene is confidently identified. The input for sequencing was whole blood, taken at baseline. The clonotype originates from an adult who was a healthcare worker with PCR-confirmed SARS-CoV-2 infection or an uninfected control (not recorded which). The CDR3 protein: CAISAQINYGYTF. The nucleotides are TGTGCCATCAGTGCCCAGATAAACTATGGCTACACCTTC.